Following are 32 T cell receptor beta chains from one sample sequenced in a study of T-cell memory formation after mild COVID-19. One entry per CDR3 protein results from TCRdb running MiXCR on the 5' RACE reads. Of about 430,000 distinct CDR3 sequences detected, approximately 25% appear once; the ten largest clones hold 7.5% to 10%. The source material was PBMCs or a T cell subset sorted from them (not recorded which). The receptors originated from an adult woman who had mild COVID-19 (a few samples of this study predate the infection). Cell type and time point are not known.

In this sample, this clonotype turned up a few times. V gene TRBV2 combines with J gene TRBJ2-1, with D perhaps matching TRBD1 or TRBD2 (5 bases each). The CDR3 has 13 residues. Deletions cut 8 bases from V and 7 bases from J, with 15 bases between. CDR1 is SNHLY and CDR2 is FYNNEI in the germline V gene. CDR3 amino acids: CASSGGWGNEQFF. Here the CDR3 DNA reads TGTGCCAGCTCCGGCGGATGGGGGAATGAGCAGTTCTTC.

There are many counts of this clonotype. The V call is TRBV3-1, the J call TRBJ2-5; no definite D call. Trimming cost V 4 bases and J 5 bases, with 8 bases left between them. The CDR3 contains 12 residues. Germline V gene data show CDR1 as LGHDT and CDR2 as YNNKEL (reference sequence). The CDR3 here is CASSLFRETQYF. In DNA, the CDR3 is TGTGCCAGCAGCCTGTTTCGGGAGACCCAGTACTTC.

This clonotype turned up a few times. This sequence joins TRBV5-1 and TRBJ2-7; D not certain. This CDR3 region has 15 residues. Germline values: CDR1 SGHRS, CDR2 YFSETQ. The V end was cut by 0 bases, the J end by 5 bases, with 15 bases between. CDR3 region: CASSLAYQFSDEQYF. The CDR3 bases are TGCGCCAGCAGCTTGGCCTACCAGTTTTCGGACGAGCAGTACTTC.

The chain has TRBV24-1 and TRBJ2-5; 10 nucleotides line up with TRBD2. The CDR3 sequence is 15 residues long. J lost 5 bases, V lost 4 bases, and 6 bases had no gene match. In germline, CDR1 is KGHDR, CDR2 SFDVKD. DNA of the CDR3: TGTGCCACCAGTGAATCTCTAGCGGGGGTTGAGACCCAGTACTTC. Protein sequence: CATSESLAGVETQYF.

The V and J genes are TRBV6-1 and TRBJ1-1; D gene unclear. There are 14 residues in the CDR3. Between the trimmed V and J ends, which lost 7 bases and 2 bases, there was a span of 14 bases. Per the germline V gene, CDR1 is MNHNS and CDR2 is SASEGT. The CDR3, as DNA: TGTGCCAGCAAGGCCAGAGGTACTAACACTGAAGCTTTCTTT. Translation: CASKARGTNTEAFF.

This clonotype was counted a few times. This chain links TRBV30 with TRBJ2-1, with 8 bases identical to TRBD2. Looked up from germline, CDR1 is GTSNPN and CDR2 is SVGIG (reference sequence). This CDR3 has 12 residues. Unmatched junction bases numbered 7, after V lost 5 bases and J lost 10 bases. The CDR3 sequence: CAWDGGVDEQFF. CDR3 sequence (DNA): TGTGCCTGGGACGGGGGGGTCGACGAGCAGTTCTTC.

This clonotype has only a few counts. The rearrangement uses TRBV10-3 and TRBJ2-3; 12 positions agree with TRBD2. The CDR3 has 13 residues. Germline lookup yields CDR1 ENHRY and CDR2 SYGVKD. Losses at the gene ends were 10 bases for V and 5 bases for J; bases not matched to a gene: 4. In nucleotides, the CDR3 is TGTGCCACCGGACTAGCGGGAATAGATACGCAGTATTTT. Encoded protein: CATGLAGIDTQYF.

The rearrangement links TRBV2 to TRBJ1-5; 7 positions agree with TRBD1. The germline CDR1 and CDR2 sequences are SNHLY and FYNNEI. V lost 5 bases and J lost 7; bases outside the gene matches: 8. The CDR3 has 14 residues. CDR3 loop: CASSTTGIGQPQHF. The DNA for the CDR3 is TGTGCCAGCAGTACGACAGGGATCGGACAGCCCCAGCATTTT.

This clonotype was observed a few times. V is TRBV4-3 and J is TRBJ2-3; TRBD2 is a possible D gene (5 bases). V lost 0 bases to trimming and J lost 5 bases, with 12 bases between them. Germline V gene lookup returns CDR1 LGHNA and CDR2 YSLEER. CDR3 length equals 15 residues. The CDR3 spells CASSQDFRGRDTQYF. The CDR3 nucleotides are TGCGCCAGCAGCCAAGATTTTAGAGGGAGAGATACGCAGTATTTT.

The J gene is TRBJ1-4, the V gene TRBV4-1; TRBD1 is a possible D gene (5 bases). V was pared by 0 bases and J by 9 bases, with 14 bases between. CDR3 length: 15 amino acids. CDR1 MGHRA and CDR2 YSYEKL come from the germline V gene. The CDR3 is CASSQDTGTWKKLFF. The CDR3 DNA is TGCGCCAGCAGCCAAGACACCGGGACCTGGAAAAAACTGTTTTTT.

This clonotype was counted between two and nine times. The chain joins TRBV20-1 to TRBJ2-5; D remains ambiguous. This CDR3 contains 13 residues. The ends were cut back, 3 bases at V and 4 bases at J, with 12 bases in the middle. Germline CDR1 DFQATT, CDR2 SNEGSKA (reference sequence). CDR3 nucleotide sequence: TGCAGTGCTAGGCTACATTCCGGAGAGACCCAGTACTTC. Protein: CSARLHSGETQYF.

The chain joins TRBV6-6 to TRBJ2-2; 9 positions agree with TRBD2. CDR1 is MNHNY, CDR2 SVGAGI, per germline (reference sequence). CDR3 length equals 13 residues. V trimming: 7 bases; J trimming: 5 bases; junction bases outside the gene matches: 2. CDR3 sequence reads: CASNGLATGELFF. The CDR3 region has the DNA TGTGCCAGCAATGGACTAGCGACCGGGGAGCTGTTTTTT.

This clonotype occurred a few times. The rearrangement uses TRBV3-1 and TRBJ2-1; possibly TRBD1 for D (5 bases). The germline CDR1 and CDR2 sequences are LGHDT and YNNKEL (reference sequence). Trimming took 4 bases from V and 7 from J, leaving 17 bases between them. The CDR3 spans 15 residues. The CDR3 DNA is TGTGCCAGCAGCCTGACAGTCGGTGGGGCAAATGAGCAGTTCTTC. Its translation is CASSLTVGGANEQFF.

J is TRBJ2-3 and V is TRBV12-3 or TRBV12-4; 9 nucleotides align to TRBD2. This CDR3 has 17 amino acids. V gave up 3 bases and J gave up 6 bases; unmatched junction bases: 13. CDR3 protein: CASSFWASGDPRDTQYF. In DNA form, the CDR3 reads TGTGCCAGCAGTTTCTGGGCTAGCGGGGACCCCAGGGATACGCAGTATTTT.

The genes are TRBV12-3 or TRBV12-4 and TRBJ2-3; D is undetermined. The CDR3 runs 10 residues. Trimming took off 6 bases at V and 6 bases at J, with 4 bases between the two ends. CDR3 sequence: CASRRDTQYF. CDR3 in DNA: TGTGCCAGCAGGCGCGATACGCAGTATTTT.

The rearrangement links TRBV19 to TRBJ2-1; weak D call: TRBD2 (8 bases). The V and J ends lost 4 bases and 8 bases respectively, with 15 bases between them. Germline V gene lookup returns CDR1 LNHDA and CDR2 SQIVND (reference sequence). CDR3 length: 14 amino acids. This chain's CDR3 is CASSTGRGPHEQFF. The CDR3, as DNA: TGTGCCAGTAGTACCGGGAGGGGGCCCCATGAGCAGTTCTTC. Drawing the rest from reference TRBV19 and TRBJ2-1, the complete variable domain is DGGITQSPKYLFRKEGQNVTLSCEQNLNHDAMYWYRQDPGQGLRLIYYSQIVNDFQKGDIAEGYSVSREKKESFPLTVTSAQKNPTAFYLCASSTGRGPHEQFFGPGTRLTVL.

This chain joins TRBV3-1 and TRBJ1-1; unclear D gene. Trimming removed 4 bases from V and 1 base from J, with 7 bases in between. The CDR3 loop spans 13 amino acids. The germline CDR1 and CDR2 sequences are LGHDT and YNNKEL (reference sequence). CDR3 residues: CASSLVTNTEAFF. The CDR3 nucleotides read TGTGCCAGCAGCCTCGTGACGAACACTGAAGCTTTCTTT.

The chain is built from TRBV29-1 and TRBJ2-5; possibly TRBD1 or TRBD2 for D (5 bases each). V was clipped by 3 bases and J by 2 bases, with 13 bases between them. The CDR3 sequence is 14 residues long. The germline V gene has CDR1 SQVTM and CDR2 ANQGSEA. The CDR3 bases are TGCAGCGTTGATGTACCGGGACCGCAAGAGACCCAGTACTTC. This gives the protein CSVDVPGPQETQYF. Drawing the rest from reference TRBV29-1 and TRBJ2-5, the complete variable domain is SAVISQKPSRDICQRGTSLTIQCQVDSQVTMMFWYRQQPGQSLTLIATANQGSEATYESGFVIDKFPISRPNLTFSTLTVSNMSPEDSSIYLCSVDVPGPQETQYFGPGTRLLVL.

This clonotype was recorded a few times. The chain recombines TRBV7-6 with TRBJ2-1, with TRBD1 identical over 9 bases. The ends lost 1 base at V and 7 bases at J; junction bases unmatched: 8. The CDR3 sequence is 16 residues long. CDR1 is SGHVS, CDR2 FNYEAQ, per germline. CDR3: CASSLVTGGVLNEQFF. Written as DNA, the CDR3 is TGTGCCAGCAGCTTAGTAACAGGGGGCGTATTAAATGAGCAGTTCTTC.

This clonotype has a count of ten or more. The chain employs TRBV5-6 and TRBJ2-7; TRBD2 is a possible D gene (5 bases). Germline V gene data show CDR1 as SGHDT and CDR2 as YYEEEE. CDR3 length equals 15 residues. The V end was cut by 4 bases, the J end by 3 bases, with 17 bases between. The CDR3 DNA reads TGTGCCAGCAGCCTCGGGGAGACTACAAACTACGAGCAGTACTTC. Translated: CASSLGETTNYEQYF.

This chain links TRBV7-6 with TRBJ2-3; weak D call: TRBD2 (7 bases). The germline CDR1 and CDR2 sequences are SGHVS and FNYEAQ. Between the trimmed V and J ends, which lost 6 bases and 2 bases, there was a span of 15 bases. The CDR3 length is 15 residues. CDR3 DNA: TGTGCCAGCAGTCCCACGGGGGGCCCCACAGATACGCAGTATTTT. Its protein product is CASSPTGGPTDTQYF.

There are a few counts of this clonotype. This sequence joins TRBV7-3 and TRBJ2-2; D perhaps matches TRBD2 (5 bases). The CDR3 length is 13 residues. The V gene's germline CDR1 is SGHTA and CDR2 FQGTGA. Deletions cut 4 bases from V and 7 bases from J, with 10 bases between. The CDR3 loop reads CASSSRRGGELFF. As DNA, the CDR3 is TGTGCCAGCAGCTCTCGACGGGGCGGGGAGCTGTTTTTT.

This clonotype has more than one count but fewer than ten. The chain carries TRBV7-2 and TRBJ2-3, with 8 bases matching TRBD1. The CDR3 is 15 residues long. The V gene end was trimmed by 8 bases and the J gene end by 2 bases; junction bases not matched to a gene: 9. The germline gives CDR1 SGHTA, CDR2 FQGNSA. CDR3: CASASGGLLTDTQYF. The CDR3 DNA follows: TGTGCCAGCGCCTCAGGGGGCCTCCTCACAGATACGCAGTATTTT.

The rearrangement joins TRBV20-1 to TRBJ2-5; D might be TRBD2 (6 bases). Germline CDR1 reads DFQATT; CDR2 reads SNEGSKA (reference sequence). The CDR3 runs to 15 residues. V was cut by 3 bases and J by 4 bases, with 18 bases left in between. The CDR3, as DNA: TGCAGTGCTAGTGTGCGGCGGGGAAGGGGAGAGACCCAGTACTTC. Its protein product is CSASVRRGRGETQYF.

The V call is TRBV5-6, the J call TRBJ2-7, with TRBD1 matching 9 bases. V trimming: 4 bases; J trimming: 3 bases; junction bases outside the gene matches: 11. CDR3 length: 16 amino acids. The germline V gene encodes CDR1 SGHDT and CDR2 YYEEEE. CDR3: CASSPRPDRGRYEQYF. CDR3 coding DNA: TGTGCCAGCAGCCCCCGCCCGGACAGGGGTCGCTACGAGCAGTACTTC. The full variable domain, completed using reference TRBV5-6 and TRBJ2-7, is DAGVTQSPTHLIKTRGQQVTLRCSPKSGHDTVSWYQQALGQGPQFIFQYYEEEERQRGNFPDRFSGHQFPNYSSELNVNALLLGDSALYLCASSPRPDRGRYEQYFGPGTRLTVT.

The chain joins TRBV5-1 to TRBJ2-2; D perhaps matches TRBD2 (5 bases). Trimming stripped 5 bases from V and 4 bases from J, with 15 bases between. Germline V CDR1 and CDR2: SGHRS, YFSETQ. CDR3 length: 15 amino acids. The DNA for the CDR3 is TGCGCCAGCAGGCCCCCACTCGGAGGCACCGGGGAGCTGTTTTTT. Translation gives CASRPPLGGTGELFF.

This clonotype appeared a few times. This chain joins TRBV6-2 or TRBV6-3 and TRBJ2-7, with a tentative D call TRBD1 (6 bases). The germline V gene encodes CDR1 MNHEY and CDR2 SVGEGT. The CDR3 spans 13 residues. The germline V and J ends were trimmed by 4 bases and 6 bases, with 13 bases remaining between them. CDR3 in DNA: TGTGCCAGCAGTTCCAGGACAGTAAGCGAGCAGTACTTC. Protein: CASSSRTVSEQYF.

The chain employs TRBV18 and TRBJ2-7; 11 bases align to TRBD2. CDR1 is KGHSH and CDR2 is LQKENI in the germline V gene. This CDR3 spans 16 amino acids. J was trimmed by 0 bases and V by 3 bases; bases with no gene match: 4. The CDR3 DNA is TGTGCCAGCTCACCCGGACTAGCGGGCATCTCCTACGAGCAGTACTTC. Protein product: CASSPGLAGISYEQYF.

In nucleotides, the CDR3 is TGTGCCACCAGTGATTCCCGCAGGGGAAAATACGAGCAGTACTTC. It specifies CATSDSRRGKYEQYF. The chain joins TRBV24-1 to TRBJ2-7; tentative D call: TRBD1 (6 bases). This CDR3 spans 15 amino acids. The germline V gene has CDR1 KGHDR and CDR2 SFDVKD. Trimming removed 2 bases from V and 4 bases from J, with 14 bases in between.

This clonotype was picked up a small number of times. The chain couples TRBV18 to TRBJ2-6, with D maybe TRBD1 (5 bases). The CDR3 runs to 15 residues. Germline V gene sequence: CDR1 KGHSH, CDR2 LQKENI. V lost 4 bases, J lost 0 bases, and 7 bases lay in between. The CDR3 sequence: CASSRQNSGANVLTF. The CDR3 DNA is TGTGCCAGCTCACGACAGAACTCTGGGGCCAACGTCCTGACTTTC.

The V and J genes are TRBV7-2 and TRBJ2-1, with D possibly matching TRBD2 (6 bases). Germline V gives CDR1 SGHTA, CDR2 FQGNSA. This CDR3 region has 17 residues. The V and J ends lost 3 bases and 6 bases respectively, with 21 bases between them. As DNA, the CDR3 is TGTGCCAGCAGCTTCAGCGACTGGACGGCGCGGGGCAATGAGCAGTTCTTC. It is translated as CASSFSDWTARGNEQFF. The variable domain in full, with the rest retrieved from reference TRBV7-2 and TRBJ2-1, is GAGVSQSPSNKVTEKGKDVELRCDPISGHTALYWYRQSLGQGLEFLIYFQGNSAPDKSGLPSDRFSAERTGGSVSTLTIQRTQQEDSAVYLCASSFSDWTARGNEQFFGPGTRLTVL.

This clonotype was picked up a small number of times. CDR3 amino acids: CASGAQGSSQPQHF. The CDR3 DNA follows: TGTGCCAGCGGCGCACAGGGGTCGAGTCAGCCCCAGCATTTT. The rearrangement uses TRBV2 and TRBJ1-5; 7 bases agree with TRBD1. Trimming at V came to 8 bases and at J to 6 bases, leaving 10 bases not matched to a gene. Germline V gene sequence: CDR1 SNHLY, CDR2 FYNNEI. This CDR3 is 14 amino acids long. Supplemented by reference TRBV2 and TRBJ1-5, the full variable domain reads EPEVTQTPSHQVTQMGQEVILRCVPISNHLYFYWYRQILGQKVEFLVSFYNNEISEKSEIFDDQFSVERPDGSNFTLKIRSTKLEDSAMYFCASGAQGSSQPQHFGDGTRLSIL.